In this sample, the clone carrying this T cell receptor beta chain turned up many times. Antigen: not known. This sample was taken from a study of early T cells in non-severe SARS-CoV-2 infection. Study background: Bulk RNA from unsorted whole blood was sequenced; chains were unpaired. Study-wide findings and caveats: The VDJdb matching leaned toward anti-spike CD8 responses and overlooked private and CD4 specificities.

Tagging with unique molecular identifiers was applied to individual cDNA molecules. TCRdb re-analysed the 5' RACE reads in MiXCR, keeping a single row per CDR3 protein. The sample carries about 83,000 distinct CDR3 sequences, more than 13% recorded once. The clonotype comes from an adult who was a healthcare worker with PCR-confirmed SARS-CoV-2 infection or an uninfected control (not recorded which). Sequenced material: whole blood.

CDR3 nucleotide sequence: TGTGCCAGCAGCCAACAAAGTCCCCGGATGGGACTAGCGGGAGACAATGAGCAGTTCTTC. Its protein is CASSQQSPRMGLAGDNEQFF. This rearrangement joins TRBV3-1 to TRBJ2-1; 14 bases fit TRBD2. CDR3 size: 20 residues. Per germline, CDR1 LGHDT and CDR2 YNNKEL (reference sequence). The V gene end was trimmed by 2 bases and the J gene end by 5 bases; junction bases not matched to a gene: 14.